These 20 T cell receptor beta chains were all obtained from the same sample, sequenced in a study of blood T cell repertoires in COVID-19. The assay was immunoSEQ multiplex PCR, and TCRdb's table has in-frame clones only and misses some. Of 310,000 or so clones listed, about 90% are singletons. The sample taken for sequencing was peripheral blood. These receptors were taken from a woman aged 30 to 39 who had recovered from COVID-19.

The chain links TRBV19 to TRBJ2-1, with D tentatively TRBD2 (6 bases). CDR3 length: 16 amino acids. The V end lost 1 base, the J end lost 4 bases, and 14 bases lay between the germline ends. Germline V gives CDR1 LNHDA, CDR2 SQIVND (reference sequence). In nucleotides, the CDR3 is TGTGCCAGTAGTATAGTTCCGGGAGAGAATTACAATGAGCAGTTCTTC. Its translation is CASSIVPGENYNEQFF.

Written as DNA, the CDR3 is TGTGCCAGCAGTGAACCGGCAGGTTCCTACAATGAGCAGTTCTTC. The encoded protein is CASSEPAGSYNEQFF. The chain has TRBV6-1 and TRBJ2-1; no definite D call. V lost 2 bases and J lost 1, with 9 bases in between. The CDR3 is made up of 15 amino acids. Germline values: CDR1 MNHNS, CDR2 SASEGT.

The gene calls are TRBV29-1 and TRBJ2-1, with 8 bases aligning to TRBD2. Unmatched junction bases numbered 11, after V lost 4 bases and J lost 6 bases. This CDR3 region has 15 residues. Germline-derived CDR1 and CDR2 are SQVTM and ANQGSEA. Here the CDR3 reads CSVVRGAGVFNEQFF. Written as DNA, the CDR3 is TGCAGCGTTGTAAGGGGAGCGGGAGTCTTCAATGAGCAGTTCTTC.

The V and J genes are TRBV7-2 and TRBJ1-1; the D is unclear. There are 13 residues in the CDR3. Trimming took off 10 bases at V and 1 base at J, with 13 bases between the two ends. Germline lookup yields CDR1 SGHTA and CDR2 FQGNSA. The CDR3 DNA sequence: TGTGCCACCAAAAACGCGGGGAACACTGAAGCTTTCTTT. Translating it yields CATKNAGNTEAFF.

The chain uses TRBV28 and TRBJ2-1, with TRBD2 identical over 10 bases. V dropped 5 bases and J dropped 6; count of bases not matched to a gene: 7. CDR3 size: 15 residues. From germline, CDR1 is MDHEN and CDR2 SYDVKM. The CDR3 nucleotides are TGTGCCAGCAGTGCCGGGACTAGCGTCTCCAATGAGCAGTTCTTC. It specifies CASSAGTSVSNEQFF.

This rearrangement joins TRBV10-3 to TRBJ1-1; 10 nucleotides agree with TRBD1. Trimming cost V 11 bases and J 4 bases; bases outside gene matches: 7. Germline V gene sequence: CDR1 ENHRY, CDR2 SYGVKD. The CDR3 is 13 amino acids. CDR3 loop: CASRDRGATEAFF. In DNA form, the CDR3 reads TGTGCCTCCCGGGACAGGGGCGCCACTGAAGCTTTCTTT.

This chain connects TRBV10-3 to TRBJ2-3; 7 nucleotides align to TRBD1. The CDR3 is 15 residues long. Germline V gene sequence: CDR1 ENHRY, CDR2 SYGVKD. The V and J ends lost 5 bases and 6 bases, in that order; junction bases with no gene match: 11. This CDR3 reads CAISLLGRGSDTQYF. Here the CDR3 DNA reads TGTGCCATCAGTCTCCTCGGCAGGGGGTCGGATACGCAGTATTTT.

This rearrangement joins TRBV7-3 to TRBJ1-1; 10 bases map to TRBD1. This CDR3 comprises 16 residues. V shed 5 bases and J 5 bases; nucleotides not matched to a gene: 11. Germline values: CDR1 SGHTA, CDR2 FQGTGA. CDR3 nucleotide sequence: TGTGCCAGCAGCCCCGGGACAGGGGTTCCGAGTACTGAAGCTTTCTTT. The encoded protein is CASSPGTGVPSTEAFF. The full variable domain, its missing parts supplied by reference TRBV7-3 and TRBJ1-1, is GAGVSQTPSNKVTEKGKYVELRCDPISGHTALYWYRQSLGQGPEFLIYFQGTGAADDSGLPNDRFFAVRPEGSVSTLKIQRTERGDSAVYLCASSPGTGVPSTEAFFGQGTRLTVV.

This chain's CDR3 is CASSQDLSVLSSYEQYF. CDR3 sequence (DNA): TGCGCCAGCAGCCAAGATCTATCCGTCTTGTCCTCCTACGAGCAGTACTTC. This rearrangement joins TRBV4-3 to TRBJ2-7, with no clear D. CDR1 and CDR2 (germline): LGHNA, YSLEER. V was trimmed by 0 bases and J by 0 bases, leaving 15 bases between them. The CDR3 has 17 amino acids.

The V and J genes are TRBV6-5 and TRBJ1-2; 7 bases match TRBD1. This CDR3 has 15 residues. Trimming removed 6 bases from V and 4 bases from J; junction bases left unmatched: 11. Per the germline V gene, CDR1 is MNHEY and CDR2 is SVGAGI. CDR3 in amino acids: CASSQFRDSSYGYTF. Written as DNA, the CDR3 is TGTGCCAGCAGCCAATTCCGGGACAGCAGCTATGGCTACACCTTC.

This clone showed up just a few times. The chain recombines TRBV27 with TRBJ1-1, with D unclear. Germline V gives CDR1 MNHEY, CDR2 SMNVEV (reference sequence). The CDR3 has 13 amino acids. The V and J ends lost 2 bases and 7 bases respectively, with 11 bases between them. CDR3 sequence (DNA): TGTGCCAGCAGTTTAATGCAGGCGGGTGAAGCTTTCTTT. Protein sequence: CASSLMQAGEAFF.

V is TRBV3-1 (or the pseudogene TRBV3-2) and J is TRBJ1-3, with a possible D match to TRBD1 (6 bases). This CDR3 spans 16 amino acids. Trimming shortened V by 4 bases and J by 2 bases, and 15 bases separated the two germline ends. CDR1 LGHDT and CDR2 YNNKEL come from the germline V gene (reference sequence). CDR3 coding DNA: TGTGCCAGCAGCCCTTTTCGGGACACCACTGGAAACACCATATATTTT. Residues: CASSPFRDTTGNTIYF.

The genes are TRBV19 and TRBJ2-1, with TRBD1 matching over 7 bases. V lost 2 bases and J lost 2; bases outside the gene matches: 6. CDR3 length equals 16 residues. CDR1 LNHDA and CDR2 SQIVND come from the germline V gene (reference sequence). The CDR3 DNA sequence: TGTGCCAGTAGTATAAGAGCCAGGGGGACCTACAATGAGCAGTTCTTC. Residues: CASSIRARGTYNEQFF.

DNA for the CDR3: TGTGCCAGCAGTTTTCGGAAGGGGTTGAACACTGAAGCTTTCTTT. Protein sequence: CASSFRKGLNTEAFF. The chain uses TRBV28 and TRBJ1-1, with D possibly being TRBD1 (5 bases). The CDR3 length is 15 residues. Between the trimmed V and J ends, which lost 3 bases and 0 bases, there was a span of 11 bases. Germline V lookup: CDR1 MDHEN, CDR2 SYDVKM.

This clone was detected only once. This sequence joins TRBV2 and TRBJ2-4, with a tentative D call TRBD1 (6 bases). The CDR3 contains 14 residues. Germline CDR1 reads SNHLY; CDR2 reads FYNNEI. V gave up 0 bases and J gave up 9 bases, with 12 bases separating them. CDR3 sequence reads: CASSEAQGLGIQYF. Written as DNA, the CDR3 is TGTGCCAGCAGTGAAGCACAGGGTTTGGGCATTCAGTACTTC.

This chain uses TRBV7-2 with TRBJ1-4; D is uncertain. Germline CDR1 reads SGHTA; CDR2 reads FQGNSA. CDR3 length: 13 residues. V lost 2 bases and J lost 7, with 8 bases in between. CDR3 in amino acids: CASSLIRSEKLFF. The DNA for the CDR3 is TGTGCCAGCAGCTTAATCAGATCTGAAAAACTGTTTTTT.

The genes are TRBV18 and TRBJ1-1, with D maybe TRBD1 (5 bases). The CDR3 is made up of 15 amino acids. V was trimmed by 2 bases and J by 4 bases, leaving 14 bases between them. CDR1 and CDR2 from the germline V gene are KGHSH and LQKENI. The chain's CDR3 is CASSPVSGGATEAFF. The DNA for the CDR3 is TGTGCCAGCTCACCAGTTTCGGGTGGGGCCACTGAAGCTTTCTTT.

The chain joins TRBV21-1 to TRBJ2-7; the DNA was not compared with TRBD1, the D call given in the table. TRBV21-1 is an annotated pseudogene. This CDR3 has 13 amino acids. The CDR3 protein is CASIRTEGYEQYF. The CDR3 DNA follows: TGTGCCAGCATCCGGACAGAAGGTTACGAGCAGTACTTC.

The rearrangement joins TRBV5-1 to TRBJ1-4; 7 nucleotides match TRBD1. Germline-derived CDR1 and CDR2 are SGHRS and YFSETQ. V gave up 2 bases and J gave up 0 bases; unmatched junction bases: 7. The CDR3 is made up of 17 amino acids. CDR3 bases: TGCGCCAGCAGCTTTGACAGGGAGGCAGCAACTAATGAAAAACTGTTTTTT. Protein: CASSFDREAATNEKLFF.

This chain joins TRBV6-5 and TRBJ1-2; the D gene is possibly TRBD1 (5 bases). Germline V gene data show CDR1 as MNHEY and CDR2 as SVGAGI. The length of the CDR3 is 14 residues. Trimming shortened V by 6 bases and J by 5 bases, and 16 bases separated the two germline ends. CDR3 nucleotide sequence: TGTGCCAGCAGGGACTCGGGGACTGAATATGGCTACACCTTC. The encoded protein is CASRDSGTEYGYTF.